In its sample, the clone carrying this T cell receptor beta chain was seen a few times. Its antigen is not identified. The germline CDR1 and CDR2 sequences are SQVTM and ANQGSEA. The CDR3 loop spans 13 amino acids. Trimming stripped 2 bases from V and 4 bases from J, with 12 bases between. The sample comes from a study of blood T cells in healthy people across ages. The study's findings and limits: Possibly, changes in expanded clonotypes were confounded because donor CMV status was unknown.

A second PCR of roughly 7 to 11 cycles used a sample-barcoded 5' primer and a J-beta primer mix. A single record per CDR3 protein comes from TCRdb applying MiXCR to the 5' RACE reads. The sample has roughly 800,000 distinct CDR3 sequences, 55% to 75% seen once. V is TRBV29-1 and J is TRBJ2-7; unclear D gene. Sequenced input: blood. This clonotype originated in a man aged 25-45 years in good health. The CDR3 nucleotides are TGCAGCGTTGAAAGTGGGATGAATTACGAGCAGTACTTC. Translated: CSVESGMNYEQYF.